This T cell receptor (beta chain) was identified during a study of blood T cells in healthy people across ages. Every donor provided roughly 10 milliliters of peripheral blood. Total RNA, at least 5.5 micrograms per sample, came from PBMCs. Using a J-beta primer mix together with a sample-barcoded 5' primer, a second PCR was run for roughly 6 to 11 cycles. TCRdb itself ran the 5' RACE reads through MiXCR, one entry per CDR3 protein. Of over 1,300,000 distinct CDR3 sequences detected, 59% appear once; the ten largest clones hold about 6.3%. The CDR3 extends over 14 amino acids. With 2 bases removed from V and 0 bases from J, the gap between germline ends came to 8 bases. The germline CDR1 and CDR2 sequences are SGHRS and YFSETQ.

Sequencing was performed on blood. The chain has TRBV5-1 and TRBJ1-1; D perhaps matches TRBD1 (5 bases). This receptor was identified in a man aged 18 to 35 in good health. CDR3 residues: CASSFAGMNTEAFF. CDR3 in DNA: TGCGCCAGCAGCTTTGCAGGGATGAACACTGAAGCTTTCTTT.